This is a list of T cell receptor beta chains from one sample in a study of T cell responses to AZD1222 COVID-19 vaccine. TCRdb's table, derived via immunoSEQ multiplex PCR, lists solely in-frame clones and lacks some. This table holds about 74,000 clones, approximately 90% found once. Sample: peripheral blood, taken 28 days after the second AZD1222 dose. The receptors here all came from an adult who received the AZD1222 COVID-19 vaccine. CDR3s leave out the opening cysteine and the closing phenylalanine or tryptophan. D genes are given only for firm matches.

D: .; V: TRBV7-8; CDR3: ASSLGGLGTQY
D: .; V: TRBV6-5; CDR3: ASSPPSMNTEAF
D: TRBD2; V: TRBV11-1; CDR3: ASSPVLAGVLEQY
D: .; V: TRBV7-3; CDR3: ASSLGLENIQY
D: .; V: TRBV5-8; CDR3: ASSLVRGGEQF
D: TRBD2; V: TRBV5-1; CDR3: ASSQGLAGALGGELF
D: .; V: TRBV6-2/TRBV6-3; CDR3: ASSSPAGFGEQY
D: .; V: TRBV2; CDR3: ASKETSGANVLT
D: TRBD2; V: TRBV27; CDR3: ASSWGVAGGVGPSYEQY
D: .; V: TRBV3-1/TRBV3-2; CDR3: ASSQNVNTEAF
D: .; V: TRBV27; CDR3: ASSPRGSGANVLT
D: .; V: TRBV12-3/TRBV12-4; CDR3: ASSGARNTEAF
D: TRBD1; V: TRBV6-5; CDR3: ASTRTGVGYGYT
D: .; V: TRBV7-2; CDR3: ASSSRTIAGEQF
D: TRBD2; V: TRBV9; CDR3: ASSVGTSGRASDYEQY
D: .; V: TRBV7-8; CDR3: ASSVGGEADTQY
D: .; V: TRBV6-6; CDR3: ASSYSSGGEYEQY
D: .; V: TRBV6-1; CDR3: ASSEVGRGSDEQF
D: .; V: TRBV12-3/TRBV12-4; CDR3: ASRRAAQETQY
D: .; V: TRBV28; CDR3: ASDRSGASNQPQH
D: .; V: TRBV7-3; CDR3: ASSPQGRVRLSTEAF
D: .; V: TRBV5-1; CDR3: ASSLAGNGANVLT
D: .; V: TRBV28; CDR3: ASRPGVSNQPQH
D: TRBD1; V: TRBV18; CDR3: ASSQGQGRNQPQH
D: .; V: TRBV24-1; CDR3: ATTESDGRYGYT